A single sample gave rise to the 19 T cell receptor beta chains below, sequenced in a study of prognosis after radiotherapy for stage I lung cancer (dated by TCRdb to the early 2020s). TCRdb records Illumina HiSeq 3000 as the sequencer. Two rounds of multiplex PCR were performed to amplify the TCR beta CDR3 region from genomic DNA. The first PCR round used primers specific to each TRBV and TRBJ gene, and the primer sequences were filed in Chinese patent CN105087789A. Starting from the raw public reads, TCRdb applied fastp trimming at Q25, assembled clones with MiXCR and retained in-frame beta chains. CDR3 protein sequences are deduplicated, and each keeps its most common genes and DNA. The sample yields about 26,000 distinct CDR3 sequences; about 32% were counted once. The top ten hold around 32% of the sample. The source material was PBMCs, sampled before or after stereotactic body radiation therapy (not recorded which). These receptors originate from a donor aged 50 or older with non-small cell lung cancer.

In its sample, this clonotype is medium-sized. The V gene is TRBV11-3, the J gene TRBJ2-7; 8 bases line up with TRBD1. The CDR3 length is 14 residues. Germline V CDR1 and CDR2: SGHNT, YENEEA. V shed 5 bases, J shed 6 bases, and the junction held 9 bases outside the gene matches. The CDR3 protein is CASSRGQGRVEQYF. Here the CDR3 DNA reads TGTGCCAGCAGCCGTGGACAGGGTAGAGTCGAGCAGTACTTC.

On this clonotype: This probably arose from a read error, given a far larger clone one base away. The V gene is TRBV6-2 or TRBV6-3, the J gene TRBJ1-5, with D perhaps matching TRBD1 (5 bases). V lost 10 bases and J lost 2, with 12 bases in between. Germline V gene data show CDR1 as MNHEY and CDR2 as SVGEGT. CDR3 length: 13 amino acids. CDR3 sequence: CATLETGNQPQHF. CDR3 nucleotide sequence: TGTGCCACCCTAGAGACAGGCAATCAGCCCCAGCATTTT.

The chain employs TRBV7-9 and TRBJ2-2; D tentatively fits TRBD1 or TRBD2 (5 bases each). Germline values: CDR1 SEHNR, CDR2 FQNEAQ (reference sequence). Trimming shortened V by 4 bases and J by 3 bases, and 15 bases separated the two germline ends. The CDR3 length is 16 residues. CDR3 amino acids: CASSSGAEGDTGELFF. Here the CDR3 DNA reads TGTGCCAGCAGCTCCGGGGCGGAAGGGGACACCGGGGAGCTGTTTTTT.

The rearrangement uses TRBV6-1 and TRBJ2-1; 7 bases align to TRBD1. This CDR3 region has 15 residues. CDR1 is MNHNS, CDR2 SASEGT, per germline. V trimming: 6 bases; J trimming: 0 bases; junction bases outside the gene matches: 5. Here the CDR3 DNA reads TGTGCCAGCAGCTTAGACAGGGACTCCTACAATGAGCAGTTCTTC. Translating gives CASSLDRDSYNEQFF.

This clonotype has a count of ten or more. CDR3 protein: CATSRHFGNSYGYTF. DNA for the CDR3: TGTGCCACCAGCAGACACTTCGGGAACAGCTATGGCTACACCTTC. This rearrangement joins TRBV15 to TRBJ1-2; no clear D. With 2 bases removed from V and 4 bases from J, the gap between germline ends came to 14 bases. CDR1 and CDR2 (germline): LNHNV, YYDKDF (reference sequence). This CDR3 is 15 amino acids long.

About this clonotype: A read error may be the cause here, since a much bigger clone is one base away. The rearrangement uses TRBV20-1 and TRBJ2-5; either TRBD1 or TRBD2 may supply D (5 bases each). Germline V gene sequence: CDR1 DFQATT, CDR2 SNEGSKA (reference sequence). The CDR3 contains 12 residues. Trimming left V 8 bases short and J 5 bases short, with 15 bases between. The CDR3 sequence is CSSLAGDETQYF. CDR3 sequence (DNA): TGCAGTTCCCTCGCCGGGGACGAGACCCAGTACTTC.

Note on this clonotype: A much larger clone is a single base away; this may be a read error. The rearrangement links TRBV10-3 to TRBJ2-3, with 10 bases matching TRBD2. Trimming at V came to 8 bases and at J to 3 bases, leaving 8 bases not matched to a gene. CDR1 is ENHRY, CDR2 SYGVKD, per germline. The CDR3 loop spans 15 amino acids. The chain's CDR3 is CAIGGLAWDTDTQYF. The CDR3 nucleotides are TGTGCCATCGGGGGACTAGCGTGGGATACAGATACGCAGTATTTT.

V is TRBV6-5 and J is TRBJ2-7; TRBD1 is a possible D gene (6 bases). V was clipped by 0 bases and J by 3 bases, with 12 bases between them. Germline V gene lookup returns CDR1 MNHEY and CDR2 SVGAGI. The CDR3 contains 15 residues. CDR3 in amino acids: CASSYSTGTLYEQYF. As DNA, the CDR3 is TGTGCCAGCAGTTACTCGACAGGTACTCTCTACGAGCAGTACTTC.

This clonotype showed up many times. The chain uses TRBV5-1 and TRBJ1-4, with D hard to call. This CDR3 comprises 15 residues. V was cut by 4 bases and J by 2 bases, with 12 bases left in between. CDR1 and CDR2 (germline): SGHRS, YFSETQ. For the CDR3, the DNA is TGCGCCAGCAGCGGTTCGGGGTACACTAATGAAAAACTGTTTTTT. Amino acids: CASSGSGYTNEKLFF.

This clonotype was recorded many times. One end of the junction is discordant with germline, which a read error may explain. CDR3 sequence reads: CTSSARDNYEQYF. Here the CDR3 DNA reads TGTACCAGCAGTGCGCGTGACAACTACGAGCAGTACTTC. J is TRBJ2-7 and V is TRBV2; no definite D call. The germline V gene has CDR1 SNHLY and CDR2 FYNNEI. The CDR3 extends over 13 amino acids.

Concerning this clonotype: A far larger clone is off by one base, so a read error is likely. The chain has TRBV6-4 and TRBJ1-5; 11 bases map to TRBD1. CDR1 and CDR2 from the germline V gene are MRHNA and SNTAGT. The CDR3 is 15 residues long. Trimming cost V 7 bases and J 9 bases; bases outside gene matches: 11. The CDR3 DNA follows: TGTGCCAGCATATTGCATGGGACAGGGGGGCTGCCCCAGCATTTT. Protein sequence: CASILHGTGGLPQHF.

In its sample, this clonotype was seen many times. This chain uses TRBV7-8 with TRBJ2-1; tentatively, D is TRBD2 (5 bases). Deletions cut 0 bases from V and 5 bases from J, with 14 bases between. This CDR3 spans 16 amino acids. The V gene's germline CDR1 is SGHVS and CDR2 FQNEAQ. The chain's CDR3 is CASSLARGMGHNEQFF. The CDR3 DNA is TGTGCCAGCAGCTTAGCCCGGGGAATGGGTCACAATGAGCAGTTCTTC.

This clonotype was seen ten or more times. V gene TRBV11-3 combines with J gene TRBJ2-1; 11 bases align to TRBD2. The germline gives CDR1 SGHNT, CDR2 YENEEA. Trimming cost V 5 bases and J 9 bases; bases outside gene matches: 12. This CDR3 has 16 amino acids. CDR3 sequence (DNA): TGTGCCAGCAGCCCCGGGCTAGCGGGAGGACGAAGTGAGCAGTTCTTC. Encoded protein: CASSPGLAGGRSEQFF.

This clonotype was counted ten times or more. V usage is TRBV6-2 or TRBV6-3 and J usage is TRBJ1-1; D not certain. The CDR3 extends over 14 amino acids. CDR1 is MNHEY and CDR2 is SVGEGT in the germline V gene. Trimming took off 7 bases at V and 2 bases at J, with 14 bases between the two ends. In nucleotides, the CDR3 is TGTGCCAGCACTTCAGTGGGCGGTAACACTGAAGCTTTCTTT. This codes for CASTSVGGNTEAFF.

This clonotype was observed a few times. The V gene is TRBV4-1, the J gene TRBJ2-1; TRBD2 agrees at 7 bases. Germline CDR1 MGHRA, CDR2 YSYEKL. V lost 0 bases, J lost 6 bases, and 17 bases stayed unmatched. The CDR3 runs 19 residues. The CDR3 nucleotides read TGCGCCAGCAGCCAAGAGAGTTTGGGGGGGACGAGCATGATCAATGAGCAGTTCTTC. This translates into CASSQESLGGTSMINEQFF.

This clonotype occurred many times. This CDR3 reads CASRRDLTYEQYF. CDR3 coding DNA: TGTGCCAGCCGCCGGGACCTCACCTACGAGCAGTACTTC. The rearrangement joins TRBV2 to TRBJ2-7; D possibly matches TRBD1 or TRBD2 (5 bases each). There are 13 residues in the CDR3. The ends were cut back, 8 bases at V and 2 bases at J, with 13 bases in the middle. The germline V gene has CDR1 SNHLY and CDR2 FYNNEI.

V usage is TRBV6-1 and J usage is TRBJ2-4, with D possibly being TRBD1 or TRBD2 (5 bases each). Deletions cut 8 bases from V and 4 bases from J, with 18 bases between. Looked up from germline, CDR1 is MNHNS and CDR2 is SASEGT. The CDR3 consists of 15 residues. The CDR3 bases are TGTGCCAGCGGCCCCCTCGTGGGGGATAAAAACATTCAGTACTTC. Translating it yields CASGPLVGDKNIQYF.

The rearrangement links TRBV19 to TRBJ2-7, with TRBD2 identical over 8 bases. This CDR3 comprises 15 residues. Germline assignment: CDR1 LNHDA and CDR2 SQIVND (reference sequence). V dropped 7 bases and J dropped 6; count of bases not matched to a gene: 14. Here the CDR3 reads CASTPGSGGFGEQYF. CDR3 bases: TGTGCCAGTACCCCGGGGTCGGGGGGGTTTGGCGAGCAGTACTTC.

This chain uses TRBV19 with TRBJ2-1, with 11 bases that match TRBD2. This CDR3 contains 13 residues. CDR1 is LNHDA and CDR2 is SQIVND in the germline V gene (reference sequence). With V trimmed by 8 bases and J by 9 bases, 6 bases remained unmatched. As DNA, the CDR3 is TGTGCCAGTGGGGGGACTAGCGGTGGTGAGCAGTTCTTC. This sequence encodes CASGGTSGGEQFF.